Below, 10 T cell receptor beta chains from the same sample are listed, as sequenced in a study of identical twins. TCRdb re-derived calls from the 5' RACE reads in MiXCR, one entry per CDR3 protein. The sample records some 500,000 distinct CDR3 sequences, around 14% being singletons. This sample was shared with a second study, whose subject was yellow fever vaccine responses in identical twins.

What was sequenced was CD4+ T cells sorted from blood. The source of these receptors is a woman under 30 in good health.

This clonotype was counted a few times. The gene calls are TRBV30 and TRBJ2-1; 9 nucleotides align to TRBD1. The CDR3 extends over 12 amino acids. CDR1 GTSNPN and CDR2 SVGIG come from the germline V gene (reference sequence). Unmatched junction bases numbered 8, after V lost 3 bases and J lost 14 bases. CDR3 sequence reads: CAWSESDRGEFF. CDR3 coding DNA: TGTGCCTGGAGCGAAAGCGACAGGGGGGAGTTCTTC.

This clonotype has ten or more counts. CDR3 sequence: CASSLGTSGAQETQYF. The CDR3 region has the DNA TGCGCCAGCAGCCTCGGGACTAGCGGGGCGCAAGAGACCCAGTACTTC. The V call is TRBV5-1, the J call TRBJ2-5; TRBD2 aligns across 13 bases. This CDR3 comprises 16 residues. Germline CDR1 SGHRS, CDR2 YFSETQ. The ends lost 4 bases at V and 2 bases at J; junction bases unmatched: 5.

This clonotype has more than one count but fewer than ten. In DNA, the CDR3 is TGCGCCAGCAGCTATGTCGACAAAGCTATTGGGCGGAAATACACTAATGAGCAGTTCTTC. As protein: CASSYVDKAIGRKYTNEQFF. The chain couples TRBV5-1 to TRBJ2-1, with D uncertain. Looked up from germline, CDR1 is SGHRS and CDR2 is YFSETQ. The CDR3 contains 20 residues. The V end was cut by 3 bases, the J end by 7 bases, with 32 bases between.

The J gene is TRBJ1-2, the V gene TRBV29-1; 9 bases match TRBD1. The CDR3 sequence is 13 residues long. The V gene's germline CDR1 is SQVTM and CDR2 ANQGSEA. Losses at the gene ends were 6 bases for V and 2 bases for J; bases not matched to a gene: 4. The CDR3 nucleotides read TGCAGCGTCGGACAGGGGAGCAACTATGGCTACACCTTC. Translating gives CSVGQGSNYGYTF.

This clonotype showed up just a few times. The chain has TRBV20-1 and TRBJ1-1; the D gene is possibly TRBD1 (6 bases). The germline V gene has CDR1 DFQATT and CDR2 SNEGSKA (reference sequence). Trimming stripped 2 bases from V and 7 bases from J, with 20 bases between. CDR3 length: 15 amino acids. Written as DNA, the CDR3 is TGCAGTGCTAGACTTGGAAGGGCGACAGGCCGTGAAGCTTTCTTT. Amino acids: CSARLGRATGREAFF.

This clonotype was seen only a few times. This chain connects TRBV2 to TRBJ2-1; 16 positions agree with TRBD2. The CDR3 sequence is 15 residues long. Germline V gives CDR1 SNHLY, CDR2 FYNNEI. V dropped 6 bases and J dropped 4; count of bases not matched to a gene: 0. Here the CDR3 reads CASRGLAGGYNEQFF. The CDR3 DNA is TGTGCCAGCAGGGGACTAGCGGGAGGGTACAATGAGCAGTTCTTC.

This clonotype has only a few counts. CDR3 loop: CSVPSTGSYNEQFF. CDR3 in DNA: TGCAGCGTTCCCTCGACAGGCTCCTACAATGAGCAGTTCTTC. The V and J genes are TRBV29-1 and TRBJ2-1; D may be TRBD1 (6 bases). The CDR3 runs 14 residues. Germline CDR1 SQVTM, CDR2 ANQGSEA. V gave up 5 bases and J gave up 0 bases, with 11 bases separating them.

The V gene is TRBV5-1, the J gene TRBJ2-1; the match to TRBD2 covers 11 bases. V dropped 3 bases and J dropped 10; count of bases not matched to a gene: 9. This CDR3 spans 15 amino acids. The germline V gene has CDR1 SGHRS and CDR2 YFSETQ. In DNA form, the CDR3 reads TGCGCCAGCAGCTCCGGACTAGCGGGCCCACAAGAGCAGTTCTTC. It specifies CASSSGLAGPQEQFF.

This clonotype was observed many times. V is TRBV5-1 and J is TRBJ1-1; 9 bases agree with TRBD1. The CDR3 is made up of 13 amino acids. The ends lost 3 bases at V and 5 bases at J; junction bases unmatched: 2. The germline gives CDR1 SGHRS, CDR2 YFSETQ. The CDR3: CASSSTGGTEAFF. In nucleotides, the CDR3 is TGCGCCAGCAGCTCGACAGGGGGGACTGAAGCTTTCTTT.

The V call is TRBV5-1, the J call TRBJ2-5, with TRBD1 as a possible D gene (7 bases). The CDR3 runs 15 residues. CDR1 is SGHRS and CDR2 is YFSETQ in the germline V gene. Deletions cut 2 bases from V and 5 bases from J, with 16 bases between. Here the CDR3 DNA reads TGCGCCAGCAGCTTAACCGGACAGGAGGGGGAGACCCAGTACTTC. Protein product: CASSLTGQEGETQYF.